This TCR beta chain was obtained from a study of T cells in narcolepsy. Study in general: Healthy controls were enrolled alongside patients with narcolepsy type 1 or type 2.

The table came from immunoSEQ multiplex PCR; TCRdb's copy has only in-frame clones and leaves some out. The sample shows about 24,000 clones, 55% to 65% of them seen only once. With 1 base removed from V and 8 bases from J, the gap between germline ends came to 9 bases. CDR1 and CDR2 (germline): SGHTA, FQGTGA. The CDR3 has 13 residues. The TCR originated in a human donor in good health. Sequenced sample: memory (CD45RA-) CD4+ T cells from blood. The gene calls are TRBV7-3 and TRBJ2-1, with D uncertain. The CDR3 loop reads CASSLRGSDEQFF. CDR3 DNA sequence: TGTGCCAGCAGCTTAAGAGGTTCTGATGAGCAGTTCTTC.